Presented here are 9 T cell receptor beta chains from one specimen sequenced in a study of metastatic and nonmetastatic thyroid tumors. TCRdb reprocessed the PCR reads via MiXCR. The table includes about 23,000 clones, 14% to 15% detected once. No patient received treatment before thyroid surgery. The specimen was tumor tissue. All receptors come from a female donor with papillary thyroid cancer or a benign thyroid nodule (not recorded which). Some clones in this sample may be carry-over from other donors' samples.

The rearrangement joins TRBV9 to TRBJ1-2; 7 bases are shared with TRBD1. Germline CDR1 is SGDLS and CDR2 is YYNGEE. J gave up 4 bases and V 0 bases, and 3 bases lay outside the gene matches. The CDR3 totals 14 residues. The CDR3: CASSVDPGGYGYTF. The CDR3 DNA reads TGTGCCAGCAGCGTAGATCCAGGGGGCTATGGCTACACCTTC.

The V and J genes are TRBV10-1 and TRBJ2-1; a weak D match, TRBD2 (6 bases). With 4 bases removed from V and 6 bases from J, the gap between germline ends came to 19 bases. This CDR3 has 16 residues. Germline values: CDR1 WNHNN, CDR2 SYGVQD (reference sequence). CDR3 residues: CASSGPGLRGGNEQFF. The CDR3 nucleotides read TGCGCCAGCAGTGGGCCGGGACTCCGGGGAGGCAATGAGCAGTTCTTC.

This clone was seen ten or more times. One end of the junction does not line up with germline, which may come from a read error. At the DNA level, this CDR3 is encoded by other sequences in the same sample as well. V is TRBV20-1 and J is TRBJ2-3; possibly TRBD2 for D (5 bases). The germline V gene has CDR1 DFQATT and CDR2 SNEGSKA (reference sequence). The CDR3 has 16 amino acids. The CDR3 here is CSARGLSTSSTDTQYF. The CDR3 DNA is TGCAGTGCTAGGGGCTTGAGCACCTCTAGCACGGATACGCAGTATTTT.

This clone has at least ten counts. The CDR3 DNA sequence: TGTGCCAGCAGTTCACAGGGGGCAAGGTACACCGGGGAGCTGTTTTTT. It encodes CASSSQGARYTGELFF. This sequence joins TRBV12-3 or TRBV12-4 and TRBJ2-2, with 9 bases matching TRBD1. The CDR3 has 16 amino acids. Trimming removed 4 bases from V and 3 bases from J; junction bases left unmatched: 6.

This clone was detected many times. The J gene is TRBJ2-5, the V gene TRBV6-4, with D maybe TRBD2 (6 bases). CDR3 size: 13 residues. Germline CDR1 and CDR2: MRHNA and SNTAGT. V was cut by 5 bases and J by 4 bases, with 11 bases left in between. The CDR3 DNA reads TGTGCCAGCAGTCGTGAGGGAGGAGAGACCCAGTACTTC. Amino acids: CASSREGGETQYF.

This clone was observed at least ten times. V is TRBV29-1 and J is TRBJ2-3; 7 bases are a match to TRBD1. This CDR3 is 13 amino acids long. Germline trimming cut 4 bases from V and 6 bases from J; bases unmatched to any gene: 7. In germline, CDR1 is SQVTM, CDR2 ANQGSEA. CDR3 sequence: CSVVGGAKDTQYF. In DNA form, the CDR3 reads TGCAGCGTTGTAGGGGGCGCAAAGGATACGCAGTATTTT.

This clone was picked up a small number of times. J is TRBJ2-7 and V is TRBV6-1; D gene unclear. The ends were cut back, 3 bases at V and 3 bases at J, with 15 bases in the middle. The CDR3 has 15 amino acids. Germline values: CDR1 MNHNS, CDR2 SASEGT. The DNA for the CDR3 is TGTGCCAGCAGTGACCCTCGATCCAGCTTCTACGAGCAGTACTTC. Translation gives CASSDPRSSFYEQYF.

The rearrangement joins TRBV2 to TRBJ1-5; no clear D. Per germline, CDR1 SNHLY and CDR2 FYNNEI. Trimming pared 3 bases from V and 0 bases from J, leaving 15 bases between. The CDR3 extends over 17 amino acids. The CDR3 DNA sequence: TGTGCCAGCAGTGACGGGATCTATGGCTATAGCAATCAGCCCCAGCATTTT. Amino acid sequence: CASSDGIYGYSNQPQHF.

This clone has at least ten counts. This chain links TRBV28 with TRBJ2-7; 9 bases are shared with TRBD2. V lost 3 bases and J lost 1; bases outside the gene matches: 7. Germline V CDR1 and CDR2: MDHEN, SYDVKM. This CDR3 is built from 16 residues. The CDR3 nucleotides read TGTGCCAGCAGTTTTTCACTAGCGGGCATATCCTACGAGCAGTACTTC. It specifies CASSFSLAGISYEQYF.